The sample holds one count of the clone carrying this T cell receptor (beta chain). Its specificity is not known. This same CDR3 is encoded by further DNA sequences in the sample. A CD45RA+ naive subset and a CD45RA-negative memory subset were split from CD4+ cells. Libraries were prepared by immunoSEQ multiplex PCR; TCRdb keeps only in-frame clonotypes and omits some of them. This table has 950,000 to 1,200,000 clones, 77% appearing once. The CDR3 spans 13 residues. The germline V gene has CDR1 MDHEN and CDR2 SYDVKM. V lost 6 bases, J lost 2 bases, and 10 bases lay in between. This sample was taken from a study of shared clonotypes between healthy human individuals. Findings and limits, study-wide: Depth of sequencing was expected to influence donor clonotype sharing.

The V gene is TRBV28, the J gene TRBJ1-1, with no clear D. Input material: memory CD4+ T cells from PBMCs. Subset in this sample: CD45RA-negative fraction. The sequence was collected from a man younger than 35 in good health. Some clones in this sample may be carry-over from other donors' samples. The CDR3 nucleotides are TGTGCCAGCAGCCGGACGGCAAACACTGAAGCTTTCTTT. Translation: CASSRTANTEAFF.